This T cell receptor beta chain was identified in a study of neurological immune-mediated disorders. As for the study in general: Relapsing-remitting patients made up most of the 34 multiple sclerosis patients, and secondary progressive patients made up 3.

This CDR3 contains 12 residues. Per germline, CDR1 SQVTM and CDR2 ANQGSEA. Trimming stripped 7 bases from V and 4 bases from J, with 13 bases between. This clonotype occurred many times. The team produced cDNA through 5'RACE using 10-nucleotide random UMIs. Over 190 million TCR-beta sequences from 15-18 subjects came out of each sequencing run. TCRdb called the 5' RACE reads again in MiXCR, with one record for every CDR3 protein. In the table there are some 33,000 distinct CDR3 sequences, roughly 1.6% of which are singletons. From 2 million PBMCs stored at -80 C, the unsorted libraries were generated. Input material: PBMCs. V gene TRBV29-1 combines with J gene TRBJ1-2; D not certain. The clonotype was recovered from a woman in her thirties with multiple sclerosis. CDR3 sequence: CSALGLSYGYTF. In DNA, the CDR3 is TGCAGCGCCCTCGGACTGAGCTATGGCTACACCTTC.